This T cell receptor beta chain was retrieved from a study of OX40 agonist ivuxolimab in advanced cancers. Study context: At 0.01 to 10 mg/kg, ivuxolimab was administered intravenously to patients every 2 weeks.

There are 14 residues in the CDR3. Trimming pared 1 base from V and 6 bases from J, leaving 12 bases between. CDR1 MGHRA and CDR2 YSYEKL come from the germline V gene. Profiled with immunoSEQ multiplex PCR; TCRdb holds only in-frame clones, not every one. The sample shows more than 55,000 clones, roughly nine tenths of them seen only once. The gene calls are TRBV4-1 and TRBJ1-1; D might be TRBD1 (5 bases). The TCR was taken from an adult with an advanced solid tumor such as melanoma, head and neck, liver or kidney cancer. Here the sequenced sample was CD4+ or CD8+ T cells sorted from blood, taken in a trial of the OX40 agonist ivuxolimab. The CDR3 DNA reads TGCGCCAGCAGCCAAGCACAGGCCGGGGCTGAAGCTTTCTTT. Amino acid sequence: CASSQAQAGAEAFF.